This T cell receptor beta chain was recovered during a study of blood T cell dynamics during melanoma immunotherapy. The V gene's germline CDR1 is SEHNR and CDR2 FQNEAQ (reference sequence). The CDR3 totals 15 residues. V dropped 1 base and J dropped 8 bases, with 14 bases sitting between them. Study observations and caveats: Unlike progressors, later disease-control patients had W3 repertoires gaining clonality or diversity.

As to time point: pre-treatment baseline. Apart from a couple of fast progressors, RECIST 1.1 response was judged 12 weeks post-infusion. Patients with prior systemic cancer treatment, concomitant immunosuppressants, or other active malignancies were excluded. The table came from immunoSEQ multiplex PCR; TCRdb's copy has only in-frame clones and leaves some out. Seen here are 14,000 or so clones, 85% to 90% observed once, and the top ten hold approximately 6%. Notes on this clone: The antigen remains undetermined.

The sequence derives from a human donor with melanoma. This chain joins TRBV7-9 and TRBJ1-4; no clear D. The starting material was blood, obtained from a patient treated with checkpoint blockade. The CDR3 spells CASSLERSRGEKLFF. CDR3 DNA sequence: TGTGCCAGCAGCTTAGAACGGAGCCGGGGAGAAAAACTGTTTTTT.